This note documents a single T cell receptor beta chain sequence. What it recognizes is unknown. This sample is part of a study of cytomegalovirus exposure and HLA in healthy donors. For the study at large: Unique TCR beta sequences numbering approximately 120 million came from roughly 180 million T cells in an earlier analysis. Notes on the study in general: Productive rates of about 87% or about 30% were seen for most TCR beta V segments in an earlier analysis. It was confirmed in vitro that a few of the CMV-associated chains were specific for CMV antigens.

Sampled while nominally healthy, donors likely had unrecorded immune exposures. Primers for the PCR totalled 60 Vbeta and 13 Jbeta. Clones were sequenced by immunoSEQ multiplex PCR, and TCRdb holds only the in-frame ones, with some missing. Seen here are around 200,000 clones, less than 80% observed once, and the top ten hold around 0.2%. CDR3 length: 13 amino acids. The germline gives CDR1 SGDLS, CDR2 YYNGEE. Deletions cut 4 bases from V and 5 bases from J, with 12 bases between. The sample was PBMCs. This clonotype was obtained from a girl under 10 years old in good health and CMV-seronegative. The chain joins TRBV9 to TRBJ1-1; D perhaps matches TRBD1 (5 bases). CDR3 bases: TGTGCCAGCAGCTCACAGGTAACTACTGAAGCTTTCTTT. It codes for CASSSQVTTEAFF.